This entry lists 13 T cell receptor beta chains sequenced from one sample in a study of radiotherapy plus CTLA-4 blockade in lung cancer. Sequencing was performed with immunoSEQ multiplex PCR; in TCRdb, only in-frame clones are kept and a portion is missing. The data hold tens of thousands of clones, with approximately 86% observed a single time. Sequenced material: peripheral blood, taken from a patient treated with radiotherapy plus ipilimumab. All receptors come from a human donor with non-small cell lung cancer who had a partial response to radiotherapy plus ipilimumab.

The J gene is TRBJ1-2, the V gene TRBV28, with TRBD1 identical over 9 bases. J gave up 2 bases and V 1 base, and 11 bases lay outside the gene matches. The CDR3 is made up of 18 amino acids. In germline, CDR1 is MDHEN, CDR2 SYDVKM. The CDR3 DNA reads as TGTGCCAGCAGTTTATTCCGACAGGGGGTAAGAAGGAACTATGGCTACACCTTC. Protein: CASSLFRQGVRRNYGYTF.

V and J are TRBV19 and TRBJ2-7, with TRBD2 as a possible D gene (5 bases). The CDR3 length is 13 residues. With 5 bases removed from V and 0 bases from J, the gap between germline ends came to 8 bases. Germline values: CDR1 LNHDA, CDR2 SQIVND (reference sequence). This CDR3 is CASSATTSYEQYF. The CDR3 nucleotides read TGTGCCAGTAGTGCGACTACCTCCTACGAGCAGTACTTC.

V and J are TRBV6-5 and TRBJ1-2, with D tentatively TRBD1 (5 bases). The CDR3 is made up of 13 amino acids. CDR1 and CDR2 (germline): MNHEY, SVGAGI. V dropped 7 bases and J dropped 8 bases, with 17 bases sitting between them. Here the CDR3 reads CASTFPGGRGYTF. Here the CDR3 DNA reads TGTGCCAGCACCTTCCCGGGGGGTCGGGGCTACACCTTC.

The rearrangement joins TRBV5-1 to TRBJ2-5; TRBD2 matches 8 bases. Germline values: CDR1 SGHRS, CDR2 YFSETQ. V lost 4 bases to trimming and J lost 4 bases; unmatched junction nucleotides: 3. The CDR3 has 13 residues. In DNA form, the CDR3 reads TGCGCCAGCAGCCCGGGAGGGGGAGAGACCCAGTACTTC. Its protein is CASSPGGGETQYF.

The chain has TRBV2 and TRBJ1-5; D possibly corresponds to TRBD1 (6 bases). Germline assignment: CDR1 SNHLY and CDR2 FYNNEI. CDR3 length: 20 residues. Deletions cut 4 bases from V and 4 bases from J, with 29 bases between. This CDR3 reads CASSGAGGWGGPSQNQPQHF. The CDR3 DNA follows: TGTGCCAGCAGTGGGGCAGGTGGGTGGGGGGGGCCTAGCCAAAATCAGCCCCAGCATTTT.

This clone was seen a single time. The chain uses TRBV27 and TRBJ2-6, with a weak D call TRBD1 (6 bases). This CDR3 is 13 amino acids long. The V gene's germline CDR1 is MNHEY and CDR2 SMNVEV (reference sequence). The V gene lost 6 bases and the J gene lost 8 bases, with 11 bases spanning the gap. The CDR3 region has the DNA TGTGCCAGCAGCCTACAGGGAACCAACGTCCTGACTTTC. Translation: CASSLQGTNVLTF.

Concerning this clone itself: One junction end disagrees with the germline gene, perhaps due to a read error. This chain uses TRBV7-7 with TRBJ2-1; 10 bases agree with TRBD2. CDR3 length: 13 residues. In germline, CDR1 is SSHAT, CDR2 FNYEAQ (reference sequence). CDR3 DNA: TGTGCTAGCAGCTTAACTAGCGGGATGCGTCAGTTCTTC. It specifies CASSLTSGMRQFF.

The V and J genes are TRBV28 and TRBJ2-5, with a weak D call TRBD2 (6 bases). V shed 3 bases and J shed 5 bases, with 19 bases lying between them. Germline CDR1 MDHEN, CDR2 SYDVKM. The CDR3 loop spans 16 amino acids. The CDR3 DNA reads TGTGCCAGCAGTTTCTCGCGGTGGGGGGAAACGGAGACCCAGTACTTC. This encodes CASSFSRWGETETQYF. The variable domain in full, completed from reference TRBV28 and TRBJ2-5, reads DVKVTQSSRYLVKRTGEKVFLECVQDMDHENMFWYRQDPGLGLRLIYFSYDVKMKEKGDIPEGYSVSREKKERFSLILESASTNQTSMYLCASSFSRWGETETQYFGPGTRLLVL.

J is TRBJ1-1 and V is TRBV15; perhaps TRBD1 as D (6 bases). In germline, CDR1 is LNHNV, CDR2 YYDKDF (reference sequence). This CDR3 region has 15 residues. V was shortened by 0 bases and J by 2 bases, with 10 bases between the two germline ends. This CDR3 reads CATSRDLGGNTEAFF. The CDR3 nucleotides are TGTGCCACCAGCAGAGATTTAGGGGGAAACACTGAAGCTTTCTTT.

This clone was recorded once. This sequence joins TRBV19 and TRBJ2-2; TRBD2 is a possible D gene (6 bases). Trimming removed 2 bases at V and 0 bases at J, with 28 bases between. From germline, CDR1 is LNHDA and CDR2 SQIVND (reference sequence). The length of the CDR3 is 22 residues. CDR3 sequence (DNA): TGTGCCAGTAGTATAAGGGCAACGAGGTCTAGATTATCTAGCGCGAACACCGGGGAGCTGTTTTTT. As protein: CASSIRATRSRLSSANTGELFF.

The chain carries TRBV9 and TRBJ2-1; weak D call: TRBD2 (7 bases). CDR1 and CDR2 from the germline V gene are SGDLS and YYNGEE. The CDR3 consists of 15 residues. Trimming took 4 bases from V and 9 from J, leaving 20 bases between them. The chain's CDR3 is CASSPRQEPGGEQFF. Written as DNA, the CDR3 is TGTGCCAGCAGCCCGCGACAGGAACCGGGGGGTGAGCAGTTCTTC.

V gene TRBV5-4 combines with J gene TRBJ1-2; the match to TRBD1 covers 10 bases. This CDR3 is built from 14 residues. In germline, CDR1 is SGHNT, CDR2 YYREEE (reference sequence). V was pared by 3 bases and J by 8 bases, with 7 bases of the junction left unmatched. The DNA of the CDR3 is TGTGCCAGCAGCTCTAAGCGGGACAGGGGAGGCTACACCTTC. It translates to CASSSKRDRGGYTF.

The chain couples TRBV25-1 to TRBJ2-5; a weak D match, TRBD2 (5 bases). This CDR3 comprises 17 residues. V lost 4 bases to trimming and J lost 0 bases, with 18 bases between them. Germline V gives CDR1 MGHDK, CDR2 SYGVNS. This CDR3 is CASSGETSPPHQETQYF. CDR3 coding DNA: TGTGCCAGCAGTGGCGAAACTAGTCCCCCTCACCAAGAGACCCAGTACTTC.